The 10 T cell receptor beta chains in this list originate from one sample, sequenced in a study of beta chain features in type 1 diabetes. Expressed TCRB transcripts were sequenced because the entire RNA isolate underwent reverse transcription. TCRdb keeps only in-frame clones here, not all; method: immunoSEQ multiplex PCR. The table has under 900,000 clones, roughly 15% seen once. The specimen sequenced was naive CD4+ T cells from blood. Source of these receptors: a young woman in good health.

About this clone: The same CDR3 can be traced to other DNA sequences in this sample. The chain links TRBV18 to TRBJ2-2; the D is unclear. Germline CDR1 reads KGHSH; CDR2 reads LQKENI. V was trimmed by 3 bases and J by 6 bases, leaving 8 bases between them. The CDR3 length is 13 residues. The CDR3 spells CASSPRSPGELFF. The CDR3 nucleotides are TGTGCCAGCTCACCTCGCAGCCCCGGGGAGCTGTTTTTT.

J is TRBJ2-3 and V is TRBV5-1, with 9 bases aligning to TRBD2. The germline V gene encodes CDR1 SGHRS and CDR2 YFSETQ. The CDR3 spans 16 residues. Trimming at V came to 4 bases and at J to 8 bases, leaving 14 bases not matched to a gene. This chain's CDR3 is CASSRRQTSGGGTQYF. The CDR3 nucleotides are TGCGCCAGCAGCCGACGGCAGACTAGCGGAGGAGGTACGCAGTATTTT.

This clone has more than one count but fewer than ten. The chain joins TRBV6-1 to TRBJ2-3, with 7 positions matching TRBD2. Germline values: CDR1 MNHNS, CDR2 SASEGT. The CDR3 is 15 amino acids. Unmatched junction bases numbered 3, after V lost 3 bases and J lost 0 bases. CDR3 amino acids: CASSDAGVSTDTQYF. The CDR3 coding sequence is TGTGCCAGCAGTGATGCGGGAGTGAGCACAGATACGCAGTATTTT.

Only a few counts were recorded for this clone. CDR3 nucleotide sequence: TGTGCCAGCAGCTTCGGACTAGCAGCACAAGAGACCCAGTACTTC. Translated: CASSFGLAAQETQYF. J is TRBJ2-5 and V is TRBV6-6; 8 bases line up with TRBD2. The CDR3 length is 15 residues. V was clipped by 6 bases and J by 2 bases; unmatched bases: 8. CDR1 is MNHNY, CDR2 SVGAGI, per germline (reference sequence).

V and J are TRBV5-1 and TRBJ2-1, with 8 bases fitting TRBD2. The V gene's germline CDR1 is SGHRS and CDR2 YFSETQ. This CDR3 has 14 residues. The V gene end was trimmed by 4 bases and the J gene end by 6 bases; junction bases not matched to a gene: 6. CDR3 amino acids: CASSRSGSSNEQFF. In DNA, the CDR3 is TGCGCCAGCAGCAGGAGCGGGAGTAGCAATGAGCAGTTCTTC.

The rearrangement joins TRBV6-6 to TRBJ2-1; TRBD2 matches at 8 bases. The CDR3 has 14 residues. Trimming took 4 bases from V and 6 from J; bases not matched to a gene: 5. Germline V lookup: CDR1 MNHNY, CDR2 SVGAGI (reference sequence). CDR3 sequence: CASSSPGGANEQFF. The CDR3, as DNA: TGTGCCAGCAGTTCGCCCGGGGGGGCCAATGAGCAGTTCTTC.

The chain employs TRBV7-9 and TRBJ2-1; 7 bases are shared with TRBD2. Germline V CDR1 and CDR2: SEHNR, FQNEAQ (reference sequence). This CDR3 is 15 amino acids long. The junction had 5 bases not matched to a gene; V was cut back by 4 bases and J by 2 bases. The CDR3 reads CASSWAGVPYNEQFF. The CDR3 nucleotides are TGTGCCAGCAGCTGGGCGGGGGTCCCCTACAATGAGCAGTTCTTC.

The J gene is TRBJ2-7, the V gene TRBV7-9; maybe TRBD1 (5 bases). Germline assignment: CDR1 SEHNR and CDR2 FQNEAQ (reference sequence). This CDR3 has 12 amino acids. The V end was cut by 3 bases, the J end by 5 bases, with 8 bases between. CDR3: CASSLWGDEQYF. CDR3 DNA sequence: TGTGCCAGCAGCTTGTGGGGCGACGAGCAGTACTTC.

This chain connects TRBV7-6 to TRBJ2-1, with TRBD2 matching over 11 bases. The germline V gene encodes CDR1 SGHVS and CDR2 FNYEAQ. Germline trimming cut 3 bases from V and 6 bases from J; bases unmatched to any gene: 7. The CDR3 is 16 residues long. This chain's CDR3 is CASSFLAGGQGNEQFF. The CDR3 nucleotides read TGTGCCAGCAGCTTTCTAGCGGGAGGCCAGGGCAATGAGCAGTTCTTC.

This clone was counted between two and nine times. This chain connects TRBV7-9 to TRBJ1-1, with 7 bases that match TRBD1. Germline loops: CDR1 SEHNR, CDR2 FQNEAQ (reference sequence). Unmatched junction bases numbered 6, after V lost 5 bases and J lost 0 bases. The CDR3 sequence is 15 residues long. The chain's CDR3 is CASSINRGLNTEAFF. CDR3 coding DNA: TGTGCCAGCAGCATAAACAGGGGTCTGAACACTGAAGCTTTCTTT.